Here is one T cell receptor (beta chain) with its context. V lost 5 bases, J lost 6 bases, and 22 bases lay in between. The V gene's germline CDR1 is SEHNR and CDR2 FQNEAQ (reference sequence). This CDR3 is 16 amino acids long. This sample is part of a study of shared clonotypes between healthy human individuals. The naive CD8 subset, CD45RO-negative cells positively selected for CCR7, excluded terminally differentiated effector memory CD45RA+ cells. Produced via immunoSEQ multiplex PCR; TCRdb's table is partial and in-frame only. Of more than 2 million clones listed, 90% to 95% are singletons. The TCR comes from a man younger than 30 in good health. Some clones in this sample may be carry-over from other donors' samples. The rearrangement uses TRBV7-9 and TRBJ1-2, with a tentative D call TRBD1 (5 bases). Sequencing used naive CD8+ T cells from PBMCs. In nucleotides, the CDR3 is TGTGCCAGCAGCCATTCCCGCCAGGGCGGAAGAAATGGCTACACCTTC. Encoded protein: CASSHSRQGGRNGYTF.